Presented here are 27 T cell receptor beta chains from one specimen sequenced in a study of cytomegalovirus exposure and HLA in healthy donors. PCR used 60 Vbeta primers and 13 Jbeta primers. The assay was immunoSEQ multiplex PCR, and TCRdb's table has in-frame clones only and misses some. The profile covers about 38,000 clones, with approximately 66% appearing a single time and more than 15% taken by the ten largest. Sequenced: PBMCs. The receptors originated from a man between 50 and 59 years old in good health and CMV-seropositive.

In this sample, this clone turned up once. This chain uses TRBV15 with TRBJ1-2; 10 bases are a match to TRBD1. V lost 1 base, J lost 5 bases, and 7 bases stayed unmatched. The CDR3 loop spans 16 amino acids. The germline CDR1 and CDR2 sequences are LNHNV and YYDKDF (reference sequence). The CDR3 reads CATSRGMTGGAYGYTF. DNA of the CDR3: TGTGCCACCAGCAGAGGGATGACAGGGGGCGCGTATGGCTACACCTTC.

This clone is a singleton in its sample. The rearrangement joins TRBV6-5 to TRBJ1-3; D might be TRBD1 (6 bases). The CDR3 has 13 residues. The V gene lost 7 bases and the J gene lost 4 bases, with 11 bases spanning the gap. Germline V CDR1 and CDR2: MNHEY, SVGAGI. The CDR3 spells CASITGSGNTIYF. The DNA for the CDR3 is TGTGCCAGCATAACAGGGTCGGGAAACACCATATATTTT.

The CDR3 DNA is TGTGCCAGCAGACAGAAAGAGACCCAGTACTTC. This sequence encodes CASRQKETQYF. V and J are TRBV2 and TRBJ2-5; D gene unclear. The germline CDR1 and CDR2 sequences are SNHLY and FYNNEI. The CDR3 loop spans 11 amino acids. With 6 bases removed from V and 3 bases from J, the gap between germline ends came to 5 bases. Together with reference TRBV2 and TRBJ2-5, the CDR3 gives the full variable domain: EPEVTQTPSHQVTQMGQEVILRCVPISNHLYFYWYRQILGQKVEFLVSFYNNEISEKSEIFDDQFSVERPDGSNFTLKIRSTKLEDSAMYFCASRQKETQYFGPGTRLLVL.

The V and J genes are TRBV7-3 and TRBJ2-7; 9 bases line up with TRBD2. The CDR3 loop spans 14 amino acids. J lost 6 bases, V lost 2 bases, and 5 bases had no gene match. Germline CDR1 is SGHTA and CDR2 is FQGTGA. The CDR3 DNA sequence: TGTGCCAGCAGCTTAGCGGGAGGGGTCGGCGAGCAGTACTTC. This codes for CASSLAGGVGEQYF.

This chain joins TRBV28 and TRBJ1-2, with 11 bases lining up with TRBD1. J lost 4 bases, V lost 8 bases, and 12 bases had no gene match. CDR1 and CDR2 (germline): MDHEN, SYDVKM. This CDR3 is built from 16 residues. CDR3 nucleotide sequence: TGTGCCAGCGGGGGAGGGTGGACAGGGGGCGCCTATGGCTACACCTTC. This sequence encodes CASGGGWTGGAYGYTF.

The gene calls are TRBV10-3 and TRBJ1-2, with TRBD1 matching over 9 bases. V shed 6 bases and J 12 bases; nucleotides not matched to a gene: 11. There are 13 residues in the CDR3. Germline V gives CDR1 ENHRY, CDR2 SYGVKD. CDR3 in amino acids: CAISQTGGEENTF. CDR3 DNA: TGTGCCATCAGCCAGACAGGGGGTGAAGAAAACACCTTC.

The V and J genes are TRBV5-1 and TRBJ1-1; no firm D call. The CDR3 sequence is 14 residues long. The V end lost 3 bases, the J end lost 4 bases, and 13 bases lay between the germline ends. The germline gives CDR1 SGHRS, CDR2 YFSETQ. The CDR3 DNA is TGCGCCAGCAGCTCGCGGAGGGTTCCCACTGAAGCTTTCTTT. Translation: CASSSRRVPTEAFF.

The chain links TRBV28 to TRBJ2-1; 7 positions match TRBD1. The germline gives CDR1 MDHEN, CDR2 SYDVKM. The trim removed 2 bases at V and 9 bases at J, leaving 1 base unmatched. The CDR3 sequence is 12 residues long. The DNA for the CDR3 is TGTGCCAGCAGTTTAAAGGGGGCTGAGCAGTTCTTC. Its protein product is CASSLKGAEQFF.

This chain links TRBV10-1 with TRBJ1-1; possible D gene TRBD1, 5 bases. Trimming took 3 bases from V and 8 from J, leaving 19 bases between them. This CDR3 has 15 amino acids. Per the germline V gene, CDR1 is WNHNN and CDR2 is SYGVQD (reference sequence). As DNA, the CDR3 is TGCGCCAGCAGTGATGCGGGAGGGGCGATAACGGAAGCTTTCTTT. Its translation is CASSDAGGAITEAFF.

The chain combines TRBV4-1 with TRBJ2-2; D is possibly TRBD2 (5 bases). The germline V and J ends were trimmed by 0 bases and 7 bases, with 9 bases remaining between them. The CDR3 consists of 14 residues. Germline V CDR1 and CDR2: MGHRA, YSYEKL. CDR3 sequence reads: CASSQDTGIGELFF. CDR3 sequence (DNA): TGCGCCAGCAGCCAAGATACGGGGATCGGGGAGCTGTTTTTT.

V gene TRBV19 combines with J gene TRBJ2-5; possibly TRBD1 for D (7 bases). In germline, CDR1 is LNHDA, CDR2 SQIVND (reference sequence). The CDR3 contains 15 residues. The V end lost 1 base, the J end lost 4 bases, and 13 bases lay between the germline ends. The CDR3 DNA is TGTGCCAGTAGTATAGGTGGAGGGGGCAGAGAGACCCAGTACTTC. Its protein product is CASSIGGGGRETQYF.

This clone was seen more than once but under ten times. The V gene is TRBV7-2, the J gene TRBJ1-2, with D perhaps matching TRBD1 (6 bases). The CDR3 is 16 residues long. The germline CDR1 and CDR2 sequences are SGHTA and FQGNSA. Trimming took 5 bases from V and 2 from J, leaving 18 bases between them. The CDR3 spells CASSPVYRAKNYGYTF. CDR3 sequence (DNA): TGTGCCAGCAGCCCCGTGTACAGGGCCAAGAACTATGGCTACACCTTC.

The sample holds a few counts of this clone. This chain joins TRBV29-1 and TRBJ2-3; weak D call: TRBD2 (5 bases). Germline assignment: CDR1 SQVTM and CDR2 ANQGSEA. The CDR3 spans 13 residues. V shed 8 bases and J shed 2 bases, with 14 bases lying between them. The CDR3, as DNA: TGCAGCAACCAAGGACTTTCCACAGATACGCAGTATTTT. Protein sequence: CSNQGLSTDTQYF.

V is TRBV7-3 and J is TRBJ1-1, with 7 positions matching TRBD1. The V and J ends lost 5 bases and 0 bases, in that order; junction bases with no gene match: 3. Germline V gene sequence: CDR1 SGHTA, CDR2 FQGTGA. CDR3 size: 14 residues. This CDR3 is CASSQGQLNTEAFF. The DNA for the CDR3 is TGTGCCAGCAGCCAGGGACAGCTGAACACTGAAGCTTTCTTT.

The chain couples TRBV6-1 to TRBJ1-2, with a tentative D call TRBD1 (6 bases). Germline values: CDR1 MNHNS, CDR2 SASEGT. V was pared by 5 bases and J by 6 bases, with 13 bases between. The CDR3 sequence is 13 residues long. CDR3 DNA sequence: TGTGCCAGCAGTCGGGGGGGGCTCAATGGCTACACCTTC. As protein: CASSRGGLNGYTF.

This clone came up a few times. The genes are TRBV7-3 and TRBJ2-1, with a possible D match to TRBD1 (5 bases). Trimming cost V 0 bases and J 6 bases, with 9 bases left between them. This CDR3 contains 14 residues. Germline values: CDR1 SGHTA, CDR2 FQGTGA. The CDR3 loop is CASSLTSDTNEQFF. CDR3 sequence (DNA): TGTGCCAGCAGCTTAACTTCGGACACCAATGAGCAGTTCTTC.

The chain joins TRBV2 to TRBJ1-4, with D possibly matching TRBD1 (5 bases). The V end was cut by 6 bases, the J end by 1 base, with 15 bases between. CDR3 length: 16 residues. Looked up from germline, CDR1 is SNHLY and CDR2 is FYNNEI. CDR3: CASRGSYRRTNEKLFF. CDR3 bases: TGTGCCAGCAGAGGTTCCTACAGGAGAACTAATGAAAAACTGTTTTTT. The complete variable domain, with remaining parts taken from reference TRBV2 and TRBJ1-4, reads EPEVTQTPSHQVTQMGQEVILRCVPISNHLYFYWYRQILGQKVEFLVSFYNNEISEKSEIFDDQFSVERPDGSNFTLKIRSTKLEDSAMYFCASRGSYRRTNEKLFFGSGTQLSVL.

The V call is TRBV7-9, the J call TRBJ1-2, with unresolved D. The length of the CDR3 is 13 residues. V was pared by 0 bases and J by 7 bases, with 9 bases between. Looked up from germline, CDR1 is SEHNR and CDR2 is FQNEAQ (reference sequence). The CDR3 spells CASSLASRSGYTF. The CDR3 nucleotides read TGTGCCAGCAGCTTAGCGTCCCGGAGTGGCTACACCTTC.

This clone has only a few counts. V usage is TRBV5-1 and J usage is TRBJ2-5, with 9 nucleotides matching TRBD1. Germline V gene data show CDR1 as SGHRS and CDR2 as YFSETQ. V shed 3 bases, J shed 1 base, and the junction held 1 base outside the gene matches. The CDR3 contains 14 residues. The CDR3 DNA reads TGCGCCAGCAGCTGGGGACAGGGCCAAGAGACCCAGTACTTC. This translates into CASSWGQGQETQYF.

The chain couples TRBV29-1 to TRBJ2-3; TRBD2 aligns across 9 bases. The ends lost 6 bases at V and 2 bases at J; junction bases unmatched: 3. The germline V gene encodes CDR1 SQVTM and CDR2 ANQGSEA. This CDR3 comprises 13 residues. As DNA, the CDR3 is TGCAGCGTAGCTAGCGGGGACACAGATACGCAGTATTTT. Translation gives CSVASGDTDTQYF.

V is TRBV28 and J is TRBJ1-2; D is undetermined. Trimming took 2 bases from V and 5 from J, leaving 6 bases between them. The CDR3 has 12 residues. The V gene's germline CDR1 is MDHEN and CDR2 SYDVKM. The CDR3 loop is CASSLRGYGYTF. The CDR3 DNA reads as TGTGCCAGCAGTTTAAGAGGTTATGGCTACACCTTC.

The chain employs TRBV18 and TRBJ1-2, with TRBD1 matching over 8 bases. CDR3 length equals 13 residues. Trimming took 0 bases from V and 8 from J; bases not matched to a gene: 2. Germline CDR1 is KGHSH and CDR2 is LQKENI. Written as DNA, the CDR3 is TGTGCCAGCTCACCACCTCAGGGGGCAGGCTACACCTTC. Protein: CASSPPQGAGYTF.

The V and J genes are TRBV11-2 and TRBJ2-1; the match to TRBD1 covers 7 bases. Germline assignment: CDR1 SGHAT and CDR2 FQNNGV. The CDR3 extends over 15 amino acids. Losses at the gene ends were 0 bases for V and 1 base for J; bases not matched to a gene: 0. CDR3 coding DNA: TGTGCCAGCAGCTTAGACAGGGGGTCCTACAATGAGCAGTTCTTC. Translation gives CASSLDRGSYNEQFF.

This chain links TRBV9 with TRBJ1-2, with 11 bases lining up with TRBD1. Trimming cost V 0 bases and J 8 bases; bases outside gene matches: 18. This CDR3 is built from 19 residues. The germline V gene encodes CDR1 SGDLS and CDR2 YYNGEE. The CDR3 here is CASSVEWRTGGSRWGGYTF. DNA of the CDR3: TGTGCCAGCAGCGTAGAGTGGAGGACAGGGGGCTCCCGATGGGGCGGCTACACCTTC.

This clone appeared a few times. CDR3 sequence (DNA): TGTGCCAGCAGCTTAGGTCGGCGGGGGGGCGGGGAGACCCAGTACTTC. Its protein is CASSLGRRGGGETQYF. This sequence joins TRBV7-2 and TRBJ2-5, with TRBD2 matching over 9 bases. Trimming cost V 1 base and J 5 bases; bases outside gene matches: 8. CDR1 and CDR2 (germline): SGHTA, FQGNSA. The CDR3 spans 16 residues.

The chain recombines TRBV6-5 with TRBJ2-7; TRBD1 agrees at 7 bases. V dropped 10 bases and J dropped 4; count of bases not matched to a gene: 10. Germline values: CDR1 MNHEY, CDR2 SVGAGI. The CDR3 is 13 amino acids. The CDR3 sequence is CATSAGTDYEQYF. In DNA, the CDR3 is TGTGCCACTTCGGCAGGGACAGATTACGAGCAGTACTTC.

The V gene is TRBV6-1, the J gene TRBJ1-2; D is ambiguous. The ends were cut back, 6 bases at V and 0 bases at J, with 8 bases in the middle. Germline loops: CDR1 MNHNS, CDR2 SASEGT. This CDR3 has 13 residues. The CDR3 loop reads CASSLTSNYGYTF. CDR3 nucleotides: TGTGCCAGCAGCCTGACATCTAACTATGGCTACACCTTC.